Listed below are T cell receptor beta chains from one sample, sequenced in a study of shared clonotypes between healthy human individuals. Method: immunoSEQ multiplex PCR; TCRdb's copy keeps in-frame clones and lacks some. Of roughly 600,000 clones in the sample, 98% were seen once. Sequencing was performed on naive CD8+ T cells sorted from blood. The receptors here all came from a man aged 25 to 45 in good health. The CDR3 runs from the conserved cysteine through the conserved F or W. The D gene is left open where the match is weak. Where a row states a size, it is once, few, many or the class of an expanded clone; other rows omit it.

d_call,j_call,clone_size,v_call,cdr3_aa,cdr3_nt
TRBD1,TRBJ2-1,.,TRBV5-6,CASSSGQYNEQFF,TGTGCCAGCAGCTCGGGACAGTACAATGAGCAGTTCTTC
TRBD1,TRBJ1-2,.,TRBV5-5,CASSFHTDPQGANYGYTF,TGTGCCAGCAGCTTCCACACTGATCCACAGGGGGCCAATTATGGCTACACCTTC
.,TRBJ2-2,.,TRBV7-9,CASSFRGRGTGELFF,TGTGCCAGCAGCTTCCGAGGGAGAGGGACCGGGGAGCTGTTTTTT
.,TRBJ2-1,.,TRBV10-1,CASSRLRMPDEQFF,TGCGCCAGCAGCCGCCTGCGGATGCCCGATGAGCAGTTCTTC
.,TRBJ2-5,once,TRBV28,CASIQTRRGRETQYF,TGTGCCAGCATCCAAACGCGGAGGGGCCGAGAGACCCAGTACTTC
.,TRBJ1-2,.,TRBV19,CASSIRPQGYYGYTF,TGTGCCAGTAGTATCCGGCCGCAGGGGTACTATGGCTACACCTTC
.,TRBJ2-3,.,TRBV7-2,CASSKRTYADTQYF,TGTGCCAGCAGCAAAAGGACGTATGCAGATACGCAGTATTTT
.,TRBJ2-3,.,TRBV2,CASSEFIRRRSHDTQYF,TGTGCCAGCAGTGAATTTATTAGGCGCCGATCACACGATACGCAGTATTTT
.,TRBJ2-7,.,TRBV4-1,CASSPQGGLIFEQYF,TGCGCCAGCAGCCCACAAGGGGGGCTTATTTTCGAGCAGTACTTC
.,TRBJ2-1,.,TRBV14,CASSQGTAPNEQFF,TGTGCCAGCAGCCAAGGGACGGCACCTAATGAGCAGTTCTTC
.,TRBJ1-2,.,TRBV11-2,CASSLEHSPNYGYTF,TGTGCCAGCAGCTTAGAACACAGCCCCAACTATGGCTACACCTTC
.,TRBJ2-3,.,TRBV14,CASSQFERTDTQYF,TGTGCCAGCAGCCAATTCGAGCGAACAGATACGCAGTATTTT
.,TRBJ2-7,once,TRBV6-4,CASSDLSGFSYEQYF,TGTGCCAGCAGTGATCTATCGGGGTTCTCCTACGAGCAGTACTTC
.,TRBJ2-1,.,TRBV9,CASSRLTRVFGYNEQFF,TGTGCCAGCTCCCGACTGACCAGGGTCTTTGGGTACAATGAGCAGTTCTTC
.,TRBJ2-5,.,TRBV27,CASSPYASGAQETQYF,TGTGCCAGCAGCCCATACGCCTCGGGTGCCCAAGAGACCCAGTACTTC
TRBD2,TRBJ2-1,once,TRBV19,CASREGSGPYNEQFF,TGTGCCAGCAGGGAGGGTAGCGGACCCTACAATGAGCAGTTCTTC
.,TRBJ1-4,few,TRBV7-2,CASSSTGRELFF,TGTGCCAGCAGCTCTACAGGGAGGGAACTGTTTTTT
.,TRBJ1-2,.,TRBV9,CASSPGWVYGYTF,TGTGCCAGCAGCCCCGGTTGGGTCTATGGCTACACCTTC
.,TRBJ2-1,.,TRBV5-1,CASSWDTGTSYNEQFF,TGCGCCAGCAGCTGGGACACCGGAACCTCCTACAATGAGCAGTTCTTC
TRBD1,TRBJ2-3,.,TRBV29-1,CSVEIRTGRYKPSTDTQYF,TGCAGCGTTGAGATAAGGACAGGGAGGTATAAGCCTAGCACAGATACGCAGTATTTT
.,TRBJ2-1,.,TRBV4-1,CASSQDLGTYNEQFF,TGCGCCAGCAGCCAAGATTTAGGAACCTACAATGAGCAGTTCTTC
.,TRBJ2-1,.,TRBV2,CASSEIGNEQFF,TGTGCCAGCAGTGAAATCGGCAATGAGCAGTTCTTC
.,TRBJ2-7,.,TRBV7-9,CASSPPGREAYEQYF,TGTGCCAGCAGCCCCCCTGGTCGCGAAGCCTACGAGCAGTACTTC